The 27 T cell receptor beta chains below were found in one sample sequenced in a study of T cell changes during pregnancy in multiple sclerosis. Here immunoSEQ multiplex PCR was the method, and the copy in TCRdb shows in-frame clones only, minus some. The sample has more than 35,000 clones; approximately 90% are singletons. The material sequenced was CD8+ T cells from peripheral blood mononuclear cells, taken after pregnancy. The receptors here all came from a female donor in good health, enrolled as a control in a pregnancy study.

This clone was picked up one time. The rearrangement joins TRBV11-2 to TRBJ2-7; 8 bases are a match to TRBD1. The ends lost 5 bases at V and 4 bases at J; junction bases unmatched: 4. This CDR3 is built from 13 residues. CDR1 and CDR2 from the germline V gene are SGHAT and FQNNGV. CDR3 DNA: TGTGCCAGCAGCCCGGACAGGGAGTACGAGCAGTACTTC. This encodes CASSPDREYEQYF. Full variable domain (missing parts from reference TRBV11-2 and TRBJ2-7): EAGVAQSPRYKIIEKRQSVAFWCNPISGHATLYWYQQILGQGPKLLIQFQNNGVVDDSQLPKDRFSAERLKGVDSTLKIQPAKLEDSAVYLCASSPDREYEQYFGPGTRLTVT.

This sequence joins TRBV21-1 and TRBJ1-6. TRBV21-1 is an annotated pseudogene. CDR3 length: 14 residues. The CDR3 loop is CASSKMRERSPLHF. The CDR3 region has the DNA TGTGCCAGCAGCAAAATGAGGGAGCGCTCACCCCTCCACTTT.

This sequence joins TRBV13 and TRBJ1-1; D call uncertain. The CDR3 covers 15 residues. V was trimmed by 2 bases and J by 0 bases, leaving 10 bases between them. Germline V gene data show CDR1 as PRHDT and CDR2 as FYEKMQ (reference sequence). In DNA, the CDR3 is TGTGCCAGCAGCTTACTGAGTAGCATGAACACTGAAGCTTTCTTT. It codes for CASSLLSSMNTEAFF.

The rearrangement joins TRBV29-1 to TRBJ1-2; 8 positions agree with TRBD1. Trimming took 6 bases from V and 4 from J; bases not matched to a gene: 4. Germline assignment: CDR1 SQVTM and CDR2 ANQGSEA. The CDR3 has 12 amino acids. The CDR3 protein is CSVATGGYGYTF. In nucleotides, the CDR3 is TGCAGCGTCGCAACAGGGGGCTATGGCTACACCTTC.

On this clone: At one of its ends the junction is not consistent with the germline gene, which may arise from a read error. This rearrangement joins TRBV27 to TRBJ2-1; 9 nucleotides line up with TRBD1. The CDR3 is 12 amino acids. The germline V gene has CDR1 MNHEY and CDR2 SMNVEV (reference sequence). The CDR3 DNA is TGTGCCAGCAGTTCAGACAGGGGGAATAAGATCTTC. Its translation: CASSSDRGNKIF.

The chain carries TRBV19 and TRBJ1-2; D might be TRBD1 (6 bases). The CDR3 is 12 residues long. Germline V lookup: CDR1 LNHDA, CDR2 SQIVND (reference sequence). V was trimmed by 10 bases and J by 3 bases, leaving 12 bases between them. CDR3 protein: CATQGFDYGYTF. CDR3 sequence (DNA): TGTGCCACCCAGGGGTTTGACTATGGCTACACCTTC.

This sequence joins TRBV19 and TRBJ2-7; weak D call: TRBD1 (6 bases). This CDR3 has 12 amino acids. Germline V gene lookup returns CDR1 LNHDA and CDR2 SQIVND (reference sequence). V was trimmed by 9 bases and J by 1 base, leaving 10 bases between them. CDR3 nucleotides: TGTGCCAGCAGAGGACAGTCCTACGAGCAGTACTTC. It is translated as CASRGQSYEQYF.

The chain recombines TRBV30 with TRBJ1-2, with D maybe TRBD1 (5 bases). This CDR3 has 11 amino acids. Germline V gene lookup returns CDR1 GTSNPN and CDR2 SVGIG (reference sequence). Trimming shortened V by 4 bases and J by 4 bases, and 7 bases separated the two germline ends. The CDR3 nucleotides read TGTGCCTGGACGGGGGGCTATGGCTACACCTTC. Translation: CAWTGGYGYTF. Together with reference TRBV30 and TRBJ1-2, the CDR3 gives the full variable domain: SQTIHQWPATLVQPVGSPLSLECTVEGTSNPNLYWYRQAAGRGLQLLFYSVGIGQISSEVPQNLSASRPQDRQFILSSKKLLLSDSGFYLCAWTGGYGYTFGSGTRLTVV.

This clone was seen a single time. With a much larger clone just one base away, this may be a read error. The gene calls are TRBV7-3 and TRBJ2-1; 9 bases match TRBD1. J lost 3 bases, V lost 4 bases, and 1 base had no gene match. This CDR3 has 14 amino acids. The V gene's germline CDR1 is SGHTA and CDR2 FQGTGA. This chain's CDR3 is CASSSGQGYNEQFF. CDR3 in DNA: TGTGCCAGCAGCTCGGGACAGGGCTACAATGAGCAGTTCTTC.

V gene TRBV9 combines with J gene TRBJ1-2; D unresolved. CDR1 is SGDLS and CDR2 is YYNGEE in the germline V gene. The CDR3 runs to 16 residues. With 0 bases removed from V and 0 bases from J, the gap between germline ends came to 12 bases. CDR3 DNA sequence: TGTGCCAGCAGCGTAGAACGGGAGGTCCCTAACTATGGCTACACCTTC. This translates into CASSVEREVPNYGYTF.

This rearrangement joins TRBV2 to TRBJ1-6; no firm D call. Trimming took off 3 bases at V and 5 bases at J, with 11 bases between the two ends. Per germline, CDR1 SNHLY and CDR2 FYNNEI. This CDR3 has 15 amino acids. CDR3 nucleotide sequence: TGTGCCAGCAGTGAGGTTCCGGTTGATAATTCACCCCTCCACTTT. Protein sequence: CASSEVPVDNSPLHF.

The chain combines TRBV4-3 with TRBJ2-6; perhaps TRBD2 as D (6 bases). The V end lost 0 bases, the J end lost 0 bases, and 15 bases lay between the germline ends. The CDR3 has 19 amino acids. Germline V gene sequence: CDR1 LGHNA, CDR2 YSLEER. DNA for the CDR3: TGCGCCAGCAGCCAAGATCGGGGGTATATTAGCTCTGGGGCCAACGTCCTGACTTTC. It codes for CASSQDRGYISSGANVLTF.

V usage is TRBV29-1 and J usage is TRBJ2-7, with D tentatively TRBD1 (5 bases). Looked up from germline, CDR1 is SQVTM and CDR2 is ANQGSEA. Trimming left V 4 bases short and J 0 bases short, with 13 bases between. This CDR3 comprises 14 residues. CDR3 in amino acids: CSVAPQGDSYEQYF. In DNA, the CDR3 is TGCAGCGTTGCCCCTCAGGGTGACTCCTACGAGCAGTACTTC.

The chain uses TRBV9 and TRBJ2-2, with 9 nucleotides matching TRBD2. The CDR3 has 17 amino acids. Germline values: CDR1 SGDLS, CDR2 YYNGEE. Trimming cost V 0 bases and J 4 bases; bases outside gene matches: 7. The chain's CDR3 is CASSVARAGGPTGELFF. The CDR3 nucleotides read TGTGCCAGCAGCGTAGCTAGAGCGGGGGGCCCCACCGGGGAGCTGTTTTTT.

CDR3 bases: TGCAGCGTTGAACAGGGTGGGACTGAAGCTTTCTTT. It translates to CSVEQGGTEAFF. The chain carries TRBV29-1 and TRBJ1-1, with D tentatively TRBD1 (5 bases). There are 12 residues in the CDR3. Per the germline V gene, CDR1 is SQVTM and CDR2 is ANQGSEA. V dropped 2 bases and J dropped 5 bases, with 9 bases sitting between them.

This chain connects TRBV7-8 to TRBJ1-6, with 10 bases that match TRBD1. Trimming took 5 bases from V and 4 from J; bases not matched to a gene: 5. The CDR3 totals 16 residues. Germline V gives CDR1 SGHVS, CDR2 FQNEAQ. CDR3 sequence (DNA): TGTGCCAGCAGCACGACAGGGGGCACGTATAATTCACCCCTCCACTTT. It yields the protein CASSTTGGTYNSPLHF. Full variable domain (rest looked up from reference TRBV7-8 and TRBJ1-6): GAGVSQSPRYKVAKRGQDVALRCDPISGHVSLFWYQQALGQGPEFLTYFQNEAQLDKSGLPSDRFFAERPEGSVSTLKIQRTQQEDSAVYLCASSTTGGTYNSPLHFGNGTRLTVT.

A single count supports this clone. The rearrangement joins TRBV4-3 to TRBJ2-2; D is possibly TRBD2 (6 bases). Germline-derived CDR1 and CDR2 are LGHNA and YSLEER. With 1 base removed from V and 1 base from J, the gap between germline ends came to 10 bases. This CDR3 region has 16 residues. The CDR3 reads CASSQGGLMNTGELFF. Written as DNA, the CDR3 is TGCGCCAGCAGCCAAGGGGGACTCATGAACACCGGGGAGCTGTTTTTT.

The chain couples TRBV5-1 to TRBJ2-7, with D possibly matching TRBD2 (5 bases). The germline gives CDR1 SGHRS, CDR2 YFSETQ. Trimming took 3 bases from V and 0 from J, leaving 10 bases between them. The CDR3 runs to 14 residues. In DNA, the CDR3 is TGCGCCAGCAGCTCTTCTGCGGGCTCCTACGAGCAGTACTTC. Amino acids: CASSSSAGSYEQYF.

The genes are TRBV9 and TRBJ2-3; the match to TRBD2 covers 9 bases. V was clipped by 3 bases and J by 2 bases; unmatched bases: 7. Looked up from germline, CDR1 is SGDLS and CDR2 is YYNGEE. This CDR3 is built from 16 residues. In nucleotides, the CDR3 is TGTGCCAGCAGCGCTGTAGCGGGGGCGGACACAGATACGCAGTATTTT. Amino acids: CASSAVAGADTDTQYF.

The chain recombines TRBV7-9 with TRBJ1-2, with D maybe TRBD1 (5 bases). The CDR3 has 15 residues. V was shortened by 2 bases and J by 5 bases, with 15 bases between the two germline ends. Per the germline V gene, CDR1 is SEHNR and CDR2 is FQNEAQ (reference sequence). CDR3 sequence (DNA): TGTGCCAGCAGCTTACCTTCAGGAGGGGTTTATGGCTACACCTTC. Its protein is CASSLPSGGVYGYTF.

This chain joins TRBV27 and TRBJ2-5; tentatively, D is TRBD1 (5 bases). Germline V gene sequence: CDR1 MNHEY, CDR2 SMNVEV (reference sequence). V dropped 7 bases and J dropped 5 bases, with 14 bases sitting between them. This CDR3 comprises 13 residues. The CDR3 loop reads CASKPGRWETQYF. The CDR3 bases are TGTGCCAGCAAACCAGGGCGCTGGGAGACCCAGTACTTC.

The CDR3 sequence: CASSLVQGTYGYTF. The CDR3 DNA is TGTGCCAGCAGCTTGGTTCAGGGAACCTATGGCTACACCTTC. V and J are TRBV5-5 and TRBJ1-2; a possible D gene is TRBD1 (5 bases). This CDR3 has 14 amino acids. The germline CDR1 and CDR2 sequences are SGHKS and YYEKEE (reference sequence). With 0 bases removed from V and 4 bases from J, the gap between germline ends came to 10 bases.

This clone was observed a few times. This chain joins TRBV28 and TRBJ1-2; possible D gene TRBD1, 6 bases. The CDR3 covers 13 residues. The V gene lost 5 bases and the J gene lost 3 bases, with 10 bases spanning the gap. From germline, CDR1 is MDHEN and CDR2 SYDVKM. The CDR3 DNA is TGTGCCAGCAGTGAGGACAGCTACTATGGCTACACCTTC. This encodes CASSEDSYYGYTF.

The chain carries TRBV27 and TRBJ2-2, with D unresolved. Germline V gene data show CDR1 as MNHEY and CDR2 as SMNVEV (reference sequence). The V gene lost 5 bases and the J gene lost 7 bases, with 8 bases spanning the gap. The CDR3 covers 12 residues. The DNA of the CDR3 is TGTGCCAGCAGTAATCTAGGCGGGGAGCTGTTTTTT. The encoded protein is CASSNLGGELFF.

The rearrangement uses TRBV7-9 and TRBJ1-1; D gene ambiguous. The germline CDR1 and CDR2 sequences are SEHNR and FQNEAQ (reference sequence). Deletions cut 5 bases from V and 4 bases from J, with 11 bases between. The CDR3 loop spans 13 amino acids. CDR3 region: CASSPPPGTEAFF. The CDR3 DNA reads as TGTGCCAGCAGCCCGCCCCCGGGCACTGAAGCTTTCTTT. Complete variable domain (other parts from reference TRBV7-9 and TRBJ1-1): DTGVSQNPRHKITKRGQNVTFRCDPISEHNRLYWYRQTLGQGPEFLTYFQNEAQLEKSRLLSDRFSAERPKGSFSTLEIQRTEQGDSAMYLCASSPPPGTEAFFGQGTRLTVV.

This rearrangement joins TRBV30 to TRBJ2-1; D is undetermined. Trimming removed 4 bases at V and 0 bases at J, with 13 bases between. The CDR3 has 15 residues. Germline CDR1 is GTSNPN and CDR2 is SVGIG (reference sequence). CDR3 DNA sequence: TGTGCCTGGAATCCCCTGTCCAGCTCCTACAATGAGCAGTTCTTC. Translation gives CAWNPLSSSYNEQFF.

This clone was seen a handful of times. The gene calls are TRBV2 and TRBJ1-1, with D perhaps TRBD1 (6 bases). This CDR3 spans 10 amino acids. The germline V gene encodes CDR1 SNHLY and CDR2 FYNNEI. Trimming left V 6 bases short and J 12 bases short, with 11 bases between. The CDR3 nucleotides read TGTGCCAGCAGCGGACAGAGGACTTTCTTT. Its protein product is CASSGQRTFF.